The clone carrying this T cell receptor (beta chain) turned up a few times. The sample originates from a study of T-cell reconstitution after alpha-beta-depleted transplantation in children. This CDR3 comprises 15 residues. Trimming pared 1 base from V and 0 bases from J, leaving 9 bases between. TCRbeta library preparation incorporated unique molecular identifiers. In TCRdb, the PCR reads were re-called with MiXCR into one record per CDR3 protein. The sample gives 500,000 or so distinct CDR3 sequences, over 25% of which show up once; approximately 2.3% is in the top ten. This chain connects TRBV12-3 or TRBV12-4 to TRBJ1-2; D ambiguous. This TCR came from a human donor who donated a stem cell graft to a child with aplastic anemia. Material: PBMCs from the stem cell graft donor, obtained from the stem cell graft. CDR3 sequence reads: CASSLDGYTNYGYTF. The CDR3 bases are TGTGCCAGCAGTTTAGACGGATACACTAACTATGGCTACACCTTC.